The 27 T cell receptor beta chains presented below share a single source sample, sequenced in a study of beta chain features in type 1 diabetes. Study outcomes and limitations: TCRB CDR3s were moderately but significantly shorter in Type 1 diabetes patients in all four CD4+ subsets.

Expressed TCRB transcripts were sequenced because the isolated RNA had all been reverse transcribed beforehand. Assay used: immunoSEQ multiplex PCR; TCRdb lists only in-frame clones, some missing. The table lists a few hundred thousand clones, 9.5% to 10% of them singletons. No cognate antigen is known for these TCRs. Sequencing input: central memory CD4+ T cells from blood. The receptors come from a man under 40 with type 1 diabetes.

This clone showed up many times. The V and J genes are TRBV7-9 and TRBJ1-1; D uncertain. The CDR3 is 14 residues long. Trimming removed 4 bases from V and 2 bases from J, with 11 bases in between. CDR1 is SEHNR, CDR2 FQNEAQ, per germline (reference sequence). The CDR3 region has the DNA TGTGCCAGCAGCTCATCAGGATACAACACTGAAGCTTTCTTT. Translating it yields CASSSSGYNTEAFF.

This clone was picked up a small number of times. The J gene is TRBJ2-5, the V gene TRBV5-4, with D perhaps matching TRBD1 (6 bases). Germline-derived CDR1 and CDR2 are SGHNT and YYREEE (reference sequence). The CDR3 consists of 12 residues. Trimming removed 10 bases at V and 5 bases at J, with 15 bases between. As DNA, the CDR3 is TGTGCCGTTGGGCAGGGGTTGGAGACCCAGTACTTC. The encoded protein is CAVGQGLETQYF.

This clone appeared a few times. The chain couples TRBV7-6 to TRBJ1-2; a possible D gene is TRBD1 (5 bases). The CDR3 totals 14 residues. CDR1 and CDR2 (germline): SGHVS, FNYEAQ. Trimming took off 5 bases at V and 4 bases at J, with 14 bases between the two ends. CDR3 residues: CASSLGQGAYGYTF. CDR3 nucleotides: TGTGCCAGCAGCCTAGGGCAGGGCGCCTATGGCTACACCTTC.

This rearrangement joins TRBV27 to TRBJ2-3, with TRBD2 matching over 12 bases. The CDR3 runs 16 residues. V shed 5 bases, J shed 2 bases, and the junction held 5 bases outside the gene matches. Germline V gene lookup returns CDR1 MNHEY and CDR2 SMNVEV (reference sequence). CDR3 nucleotides: TGTGCCAGCAGTCCAGGACTAGCGGGACCCACAGATACGCAGTATTTT. Amino acids: CASSPGLAGPTDTQYF.

This clone was detected once. The chain is built from TRBV5-1 and TRBJ2-1, with D perhaps matching TRBD2 (5 bases). CDR1 and CDR2 from the germline V gene are SGHRS and YFSETQ. This CDR3 spans 15 amino acids. The V end lost 9 bases, the J end lost 8 bases, and 24 bases lay between the germline ends. The DNA of the CDR3 is TGCGCCACCCGGGGTGGAGTAGCCGCTGTTGATGAGCAGTTCTTC. Residues: CATRGGVAAVDEQFF.

The rearrangement links TRBV28 to TRBJ1-2; 9 bases map to TRBD1. V lost 7 bases to trimming and J lost 4 bases; unmatched junction nucleotides: 10. The length of the CDR3 is 15 residues. Germline V gives CDR1 MDHEN, CDR2 SYDVKM. The CDR3 loop is CASTVLQGAGYGYTF. The CDR3 DNA is TGTGCCAGCACTGTCTTACAGGGGGCAGGCTATGGCTACACCTTC.

The rearrangement uses TRBV29-1 and TRBJ2-1; the D gene is possibly TRBD2 (5 bases). Trimming removed 7 bases from V and 3 bases from J, with 10 bases in between. This CDR3 is 12 amino acids long. Germline CDR1 SQVTM, CDR2 ANQGSEA. CDR3 DNA: TGCAGCGCGGGAACATTCTACAATGAGCAGTTCTTC. As protein: CSAGTFYNEQFF.

This clone was counted at least ten times. V gene TRBV11-2 combines with J gene TRBJ1-3; no reliable D call. CDR3 length: 14 amino acids. The germline gives CDR1 SGHAT, CDR2 FQNNGV. The ends were cut back, 0 bases at V and 0 bases at J, with 3 bases in the middle. CDR3 protein: CASSLEGSGNTIYF. CDR3 DNA sequence: TGTGCCAGCAGCTTAGAAGGCTCTGGAAACACCATATATTTT.

The rearrangement uses TRBV25-1 and TRBJ2-5, with D tentatively TRBD1 or TRBD2 (7 bases each). V lost 4 bases to trimming and J lost 2 bases, with 14 bases between them. Germline CDR1 and CDR2: MGHDK and SYGVNS. There are 15 residues in the CDR3. CDR3 sequence reads: CASSGSGTAQETQYF. DNA for the CDR3: TGTGCCAGCAGTGGCAGCGGGACAGCTCAAGAGACCCAGTACTTC. The variable domain in full, completed from reference TRBV25-1 and TRBJ2-5, reads EADIYQTPRYLVIGTGKKITLECSQTMGHDKMYWYQQDPGMELHLIHYSYGVNSTEKGDLSSESTVSRIRTEHFPLTLESARPSHTSQYLCASSGSGTAQETQYFGPGTRLLVL.

The chain recombines TRBV28 with TRBJ1-3, with D uncertain. The CDR3 has 16 residues. Trimming took off 4 bases at V and 0 bases at J, with 13 bases between the two ends. Per germline, CDR1 MDHEN and CDR2 SYDVKM. In DNA form, the CDR3 reads TGTGCCAGCAGTTCCTCCTGGAGGAGCTCTGGAAACACCATATATTTT. Translating it yields CASSSSWRSSGNTIYF.

This clone was found a few times. The rearrangement joins TRBV30 to TRBJ1-5, with D perhaps TRBD1 (5 bases). Trimming took off 3 bases at V and 9 bases at J, with 15 bases between the two ends. This CDR3 is 13 amino acids long. The germline CDR1 and CDR2 sequences are GTSNPN and SVGIG (reference sequence). CDR3 region: CAWRVGGGGPQHF. The CDR3 nucleotides are TGTGCCTGGAGGGTCGGCGGGGGGGGGCCCCAGCATTTT.

Only a few counts were recorded for this clone. V usage is TRBV25-1 and J usage is TRBJ2-5, with D uncertain. CDR3 length: 15 amino acids. V gave up 1 base and J gave up 4 bases, with 13 bases separating them. Germline V gene data show CDR1 as MGHDK and CDR2 as SYGVNS. CDR3 loop: CASSEFKSAGETQYF. CDR3 bases: TGTGCCAGCAGTGAATTTAAAAGCGCCGGAGAGACCCAGTACTTC.

This sequence joins TRBV15 and TRBJ1-3; D may be TRBD1 (6 bases). The CDR3 totals 14 residues. V dropped 6 bases and J dropped 0 bases, with 9 bases sitting between them. Germline V gives CDR1 LNHNV, CDR2 YYDKDF (reference sequence). The CDR3 nucleotides are TGTGCCACCAGACAGGGACACTCTGGAAACACCATATATTTT. Translated: CATRQGHSGNTIYF.

As concerns this clone: This same CDR3 is encoded by further DNA sequences in the sample. V and J are TRBV28 and TRBJ1-1, with 8 bases lining up with TRBD1. There are 14 residues in the CDR3. After removal of 4 bases from V and 4 bases from J, the junction contained 5 bases not matched to a gene. Germline values: CDR1 MDHEN, CDR2 SYDVKM. The CDR3 protein is CASSSGQGTTEAFF. CDR3 in DNA: TGTGCCAGCAGTTCCGGACAGGGTACCACTGAAGCTTTCTTT.

A few counts support this clone. The chain carries TRBV6-5 and TRBJ2-5; D is unclear. Germline V gene lookup returns CDR1 MNHEY and CDR2 SVGAGI. There are 13 residues in the CDR3. The V gene lost 6 bases and the J gene lost 2 bases, with 10 bases spanning the gap. For the CDR3, the DNA is TGTGCCAGCAGAAGGGATCCTCAAGAGACCCAGTACTTC. This gives the protein CASRRDPQETQYF.

This clone was found a few times. CDR3 sequence: CASRGTGPSDYEQYF. The CDR3 bases are TGTGCCAGCAGGGGAACAGGACCTTCCGACTACGAGCAGTACTTC. The rearrangement links TRBV25-1 to TRBJ2-7, with a tentative D call TRBD1 (5 bases). The V end lost 6 bases, the J end lost 3 bases, and 18 bases lay between the germline ends. The CDR3 runs to 15 residues. Germline assignment: CDR1 MGHDK and CDR2 SYGVNS.

This chain uses TRBV7-2 with TRBJ1-3; a possible D gene is TRBD1 (5 bases). Per germline, CDR1 SGHTA and CDR2 FQGNSA. With 0 bases removed from V and 4 bases from J, the gap between germline ends came to 10 bases. The CDR3 loop spans 15 amino acids. The chain's CDR3 is CASSLALGAGNTIYF. CDR3 DNA sequence: TGTGCCAGCAGCTTAGCGCTCGGGGCCGGAAACACCATATATTTT.

V and J are TRBV5-1 and TRBJ2-3, with TRBD2 matching over 7 bases. CDR3 length: 16 residues. Germline CDR1 SGHRS, CDR2 YFSETQ. The V segment lost 0 bases and the J segment 1 base; nucleotides outside the gene matches: 5. The CDR3 spells CASSLGLAERTDTQYF. CDR3 sequence (DNA): TGCGCCAGCAGCTTGGGTCTAGCGGAGCGCACAGATACGCAGTATTTT.

This clone has only a few counts. V gene TRBV7-8 combines with J gene TRBJ2-2, with 9 bases matching TRBD1. This CDR3 has 16 residues. Germline CDR1 is SGHVS and CDR2 is FQNEAQ. V trimming: 3 bases; J trimming: 6 bases; junction bases outside the gene matches: 8. The CDR3 nucleotides are TGTGCCAGCAGCTTTCGACAGGGGGTTGGCGCCGGGGAGCTGTTTTTT. It is translated as CASSFRQGVGAGELFF.

The chain carries TRBV6-5 and TRBJ2-5; 8 bases are shared with TRBD2. CDR3 length equals 13 residues. The germline V gene encodes CDR1 MNHEY and CDR2 SVGAGI. The V gene end was trimmed by 5 bases and the J gene end by 7 bases; junction bases not matched to a gene: 6. The CDR3 protein is CASSGTRLATQYF. The CDR3 DNA follows: TGTGCCAGCAGTGGGACTAGATTAGCGACCCAGTACTTC.

This clone has more than one count but fewer than ten. This chain connects TRBV10-3 to TRBJ2-7, with 8 bases that match TRBD1. With V trimmed by 7 bases and J by 2 bases, 7 bases remained unmatched. From germline, CDR1 is ENHRY and CDR2 SYGVKD. CDR3 size: 14 residues. The CDR3, as DNA: TGTGCCATCAAACCGGGACAGGTCGCCTACGAGCAGTACTTC. Translating gives CAIKPGQVAYEQYF.

J is TRBJ2-2 and V is TRBV5-4; 9 bases match TRBD1. Germline CDR1 SGHNT, CDR2 YYREEE (reference sequence). The CDR3 totals 16 residues. V gave up 3 bases and J gave up 6 bases; unmatched junction bases: 9. CDR3 loop: CASSSAGTGKSGELFF. The CDR3, as DNA: TGTGCCAGCAGCTCAGCCGGGACAGGGAAATCCGGGGAGCTGTTTTTT.

The chain has TRBV5-1 and TRBJ2-2; no firm D call. The germline CDR1 and CDR2 sequences are SGHRS and YFSETQ. The CDR3 is 14 residues long. V was pared by 4 bases and J by 1 base, with 8 bases between. CDR3 bases: TGCGCCAGCAGCGGATCACTGAACACCGGGGAGCTGTTTTTT. Encoded protein: CASSGSLNTGELFF.

This clone came up many times. The J gene is TRBJ2-3, the V gene TRBV5-1; 7 positions match TRBD2. Per the germline V gene, CDR1 is SGHRS and CDR2 is YFSETQ. CDR3 length equals 14 residues. The J segment lost 6 bases and the V segment lost 2 bases, leaving 6 bases of the junction unmatched. The CDR3 region is CASSFGREWDTQYF. The CDR3 region has the DNA TGCGCCAGCAGCTTCGGGCGGGAGTGGGATACGCAGTATTTT.

A few counts support this clone. J is TRBJ2-5 and V is TRBV5-1; D might be TRBD1 (5 bases). V lost 7 bases and J 3 bases, leaving 16 bases between the germline ends. The germline V gene has CDR1 SGHRS and CDR2 YFSETQ. The CDR3 is made up of 14 amino acids. CDR3 sequence: CASGKSFREETQYF. In DNA form, the CDR3 reads TGCGCCAGCGGAAAATCGTTCAGGGAAGAGACCCAGTACTTC.

The V and J genes are TRBV18 and TRBJ2-6, with D hard to call. Deletions cut 0 bases from V and 0 bases from J, with 12 bases between. This CDR3 is 18 amino acids long. Germline V lookup: CDR1 KGHSH, CDR2 LQKENI. The CDR3 bases are TGTGCCAGCTCACCACCATATTCAGGTTCCTCTGGGGCCAACGTCCTGACTTTC. The encoded protein is CASSPPYSGSSGANVLTF.

The CDR3 DNA reads TGTGCCAGCAGGGGGGACAGCTTTCGAAACACCGGGGAGCTGTTTTTT. Translated, it gives CASRGDSFRNTGELFF. The rearrangement links TRBV28 to TRBJ2-2; the match to TRBD1 covers 7 bases. The CDR3 extends over 16 amino acids. Germline CDR1 MDHEN, CDR2 SYDVKM. The V and J ends lost 6 bases and 2 bases, in that order; junction bases with no gene match: 9.